The clone carrying this TCR beta chain was detected a few times. The data stem from a study of regulatory T cells in long-lasting Graves disease. Noted time point: newly diagnosed GD, antithyroid drugs for less than 3 months. PBMC RNA was the source of the TCR library. Around 10 milliliters of peripheral blood were drawn into EDTA tubes. Arm-PCR of CDR3 regions and iRepertoire HTBI primers were used to build TCR beta libraries. TCRdb itself ran the multiplex PCR reads through MiXCR, one entry per CDR3 protein. The sample consists of under 800,000 distinct CDR3 sequences, roughly 15% of them appearing once. The V gene lost 3 bases and the J gene lost 0 bases, with 9 bases spanning the gap. Germline assignment: CDR1 DFQATT and CDR2 SNEGSKA (reference sequence). The CDR3 is made up of 15 amino acids. The sample also formed part of further work on T cells in Graves' hyperthyroidism and ophthalmopathy. According to that study: Diagnoses were established using clinical symptoms, serum thyroxine and TRAb, thyroid ultrasound and orbital computed tomography. The HTBI primer set was used in a first-round RT-PCR of the TCR CDR3.

The material was peripheral blood mononuclear cells (PBMCs), obtained at new diagnosis, from a patient treated with antithyroid drugs. This sequence joins TRBV20-1 and TRBJ1-6; no clear D gene. The sequence derives from a woman aged 25 to 39 with Graves disease. CDR3 in amino acids: CSASARSSYNSPLHF. The CDR3 DNA is TGCAGTGCTAGTGCGCGGAGCTCCTATAATTCACCCCTCCACTTT.